The 7 T cell receptor beta chains presented below share a single source sample, sequenced in a study of blood T cell repertoires in COVID-19. Profiled with immunoSEQ multiplex PCR; TCRdb holds only in-frame clones, not every one. The sample contains 130,000 to 150,000 clones, 85% to 90% of which appear only once. Sequencing was performed on PBMCs or T cells enriched from blood (not recorded which). These TCRs come from a woman in her 30s with acute COVID-19.

The chain is built from TRBV4-3 and TRBJ2-2; 9 positions agree with TRBD2. V trimming: 1 base; J trimming: 0 bases; junction bases outside the gene matches: 3. The CDR3 runs to 17 residues. Germline values: CDR1 LGHNA, CDR2 YSLEER. As DNA, the CDR3 is TGCGCCAGCAGCCAAGTTTTAGCGGGAGCGAACACCGGGGAGCTGTTTTTT. Translating it yields CASSQVLAGANTGELFF.

The chain joins TRBV20-1 to TRBJ2-6; tentatively, D is TRBD2 (6 bases). V lost 3 bases to trimming and J lost 3 bases, with 24 bases between them. CDR3 size: 19 residues. Germline CDR1 is DFQATT and CDR2 is SNEGSKA (reference sequence). The CDR3 coding sequence is TGCAGTGCTAGTCCCCCACCCGGGACTCAAGTGAGTGGGGCCAACGTCCTGACTTTC. Amino acid sequence: CSASPPPGTQVSGANVLTF.

The chain employs TRBV7-9 and TRBJ1-2; D gene unclear. The CDR3 has 12 residues. Trimming removed 3 bases at V and 3 bases at J, with 5 bases between. The germline V gene encodes CDR1 SEHNR and CDR2 FQNEAQ (reference sequence). The chain's CDR3 is CASSFSDYGYTF. The CDR3 DNA follows: TGTGCCAGCAGCTTCTCAGACTATGGCTACACCTTC.

The chain recombines TRBV2 with TRBJ1-5; perhaps TRBD1 as D (5 bases). Germline assignment: CDR1 SNHLY and CDR2 FYNNEI. The germline V and J ends were trimmed by 9 bases and 9 bases, with 15 bases remaining between them. The CDR3 length is 12 residues. CDR3 sequence (DNA): TGTGCCAGTACAGGACCCAGAGGGCCCCAGCATTTT. Protein product: CASTGPRGPQHF.

V is TRBV2 and J is TRBJ1-1; D may be TRBD1 (5 bases). This CDR3 is built from 13 residues. Germline CDR1 SNHLY, CDR2 FYNNEI. V lost 8 bases to trimming and J lost 4 bases, with 14 bases between them. The CDR3 is CASEFRRGTEAFF. The DNA of the CDR3 is TGTGCCAGCGAATTTCGTAGGGGCACTGAAGCTTTCTTT.

The chain recombines TRBV10-1 with TRBJ1-1; 7 nucleotides align to TRBD1. Looked up from germline, CDR1 is WNHNN and CDR2 is SYGVQD (reference sequence). J gave up 5 bases and V 0 bases, and 9 bases lay outside the gene matches. The CDR3 runs to 16 residues. This CDR3 is CASSESSPQGYTEAFF. CDR3 nucleotide sequence: TGCGCCAGCAGTGAGTCGTCCCCACAGGGGTATACTGAAGCTTTCTTT.

The chain combines TRBV7-9 with TRBJ1-1; TRBD1 matches 7 bases. The CDR3 covers 15 residues. V was pared by 1 base and J by 2 bases, with 4 bases of the junction left unmatched. The germline gives CDR1 SEHNR, CDR2 FQNEAQ (reference sequence). CDR3 sequence reads: CASSLVGGGNTEAFF. In nucleotides, the CDR3 is TGTGCCAGCAGCTTAGTAGGGGGCGGAAACACTGAAGCTTTCTTT.